This TCR beta chain was profiled in a study of hypomethylating agent response in myelodysplastic syndrome. Study-wide context: Roughly five patients were non-responders, while six or seven showed complete response or hematologic improvement.

As concerns this clone: Its antigen is currently unknown.

Assay used: immunoSEQ multiplex PCR; TCRdb lists only in-frame clones, some missing. The sample has approximately 4,200 clones; under 90% are singletons. Study findings and constraints: No significant post-treatment change in richness, rarefaction diversity or clonality, across all patients or response groups.

The CDR3 sequence is 15 residues long. Germline-derived CDR1 and CDR2 are SGHRS and YFSETQ. V dropped 0 bases and J dropped 11 bases, with 20 bases sitting between them. The material was bone marrow, obtained before or after starting hypomethylating agent treatment for myelodysplastic syndrome (not recorded which). The TCR comes from a human donor with myelodysplastic syndrome. The chain has TRBV5-1 and TRBJ1-1; possible D gene TRBD1, 5 bases. CDR3 loop: CASSLGDPSAGVAFF. CDR3 DNA: TGCGCCAGCAGCTTGGGAGACCCGTCTGCGGGGGTGGCTTTCTTT.